This T cell receptor (beta chain) emerged from a study of cytomegalovirus exposure and HLA in healthy donors. The PCR was carried out with 60 Vbeta primers and 13 Jbeta primers. Libraries were prepared by immunoSEQ multiplex PCR; TCRdb keeps only in-frame clonotypes and omits some of them. The profile shows 150,000 to 200,000 clones, more than 65% of them singletons. V dropped 4 bases and J dropped 2; count of bases not matched to a gene: 8. Germline loops: CDR1 SGHRS, CDR2 YFSETQ. The CDR3 has 16 amino acids. General study points: Earlier analysis looked at TCR beta V segments, and most were productive about 87% or about 30% of the time.

A note on this clone: No antigen is known for it.

The receptor was isolated from a female donor in good health and CMV-seronegative. V usage is TRBV5-1 and J usage is TRBJ2-2, with 7 positions matching TRBD1. The sequenced sample consisted of PBMCs. CDR3 in amino acids: CASSPMNRGNTGELFF. CDR3 sequence (DNA): TGCGCCAGCAGCCCAATGAACAGGGGTAACACCGGGGAGCTGTTTTTT.